This TCR beta chain was identified during a study of shared clonotypes between healthy human individuals. Germline CDR1 SGDLS, CDR2 YYNGEE. V was cut by 0 bases and J by 5 bases, with 8 bases left in between. The CDR3 extends over 13 amino acids. As regards this clone: Its antigen is not known.

Study-level points and caveats: Sharing across four donors was highest in naive CD4 (around 5%) and lowest in memory CD8 (approximately 0.4%). Donors were few, which limited the genetic and exposure-history diversity represented. Compared with memory subsets, naive subsets generally had larger estimated richness.

Assay: immunoSEQ multiplex PCR; the TCRdb copy retains only in-frame clones and omits some. The sample has about 2.1 million clones, roughly 93% seen once. It was CD45RO-negative cells, positively selected for CCR7, that made up naive CD8 cells, with terminally differentiated effector memory CD45RA+ cells excluded. This chain connects TRBV9 to TRBJ1-1, with D unclear. Material for sequencing was naive CD8+ T cells from PBMCs. The receptor was isolated from a man aged 18 to 29 in good health. Some clones in this sample may be carry-over from other donors' samples. The CDR3 coding sequence is TGTGCCAGCAGCGTAGTAGACCCGACTGAAGCTTTCTTT. It yields the protein CASSVVDPTEAFF.